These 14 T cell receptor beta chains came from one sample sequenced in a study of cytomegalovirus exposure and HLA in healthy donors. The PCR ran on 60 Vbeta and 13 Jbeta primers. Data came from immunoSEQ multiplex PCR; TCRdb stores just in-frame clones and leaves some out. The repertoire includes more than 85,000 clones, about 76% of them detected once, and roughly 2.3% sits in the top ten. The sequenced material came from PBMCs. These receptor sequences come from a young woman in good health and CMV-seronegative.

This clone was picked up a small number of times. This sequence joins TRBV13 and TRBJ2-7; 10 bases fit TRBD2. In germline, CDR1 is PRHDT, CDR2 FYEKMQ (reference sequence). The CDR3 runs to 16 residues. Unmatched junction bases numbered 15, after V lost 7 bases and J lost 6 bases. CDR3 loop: CASTHREREGRGEQYF. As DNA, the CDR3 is TGTGCCAGCACCCACCGGGAGCGGGAGGGCCGAGGCGAGCAGTACTTC.

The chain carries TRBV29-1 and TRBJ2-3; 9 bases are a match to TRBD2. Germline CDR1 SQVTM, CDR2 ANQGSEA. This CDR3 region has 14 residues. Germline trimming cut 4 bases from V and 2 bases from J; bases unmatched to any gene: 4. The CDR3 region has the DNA TGCAGCGTTGTACTAGCGGGTTTCACAGATACGCAGTATTTT. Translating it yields CSVVLAGFTDTQYF.

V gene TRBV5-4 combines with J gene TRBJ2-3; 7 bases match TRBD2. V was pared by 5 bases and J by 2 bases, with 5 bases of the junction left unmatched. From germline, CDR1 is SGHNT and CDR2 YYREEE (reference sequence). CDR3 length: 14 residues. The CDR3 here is CASSGLGPTDTQYF. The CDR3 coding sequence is TGTGCCAGCAGTGGACTAGGCCCCACAGATACGCAGTATTTT. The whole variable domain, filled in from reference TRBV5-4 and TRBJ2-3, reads ETGVTQSPTHLIKTRGQQVTLRCSSQSGHNTVSWYQQALGQGPQFIFQYYREEENGRGNFPPRFSGLQFPNYSSELNVNALELDDSALYLCASSGLGPTDTQYFGPGTRLTVL.

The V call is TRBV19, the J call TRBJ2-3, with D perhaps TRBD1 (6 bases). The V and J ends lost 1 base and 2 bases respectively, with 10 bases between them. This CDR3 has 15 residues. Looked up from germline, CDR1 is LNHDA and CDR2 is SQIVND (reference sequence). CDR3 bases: TGTGCCAGTAGTATAGGCTGGGACAACACAGATACGCAGTATTTT. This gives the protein CASSIGWDNTDTQYF.

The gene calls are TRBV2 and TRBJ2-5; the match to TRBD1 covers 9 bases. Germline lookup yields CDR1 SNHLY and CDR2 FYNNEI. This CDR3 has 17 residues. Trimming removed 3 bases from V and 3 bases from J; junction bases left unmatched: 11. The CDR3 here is CASSDLDRGFSKETQYF. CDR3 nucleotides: TGTGCCAGCAGTGATCTGGACAGGGGATTTTCAAAAGAGACCCAGTACTTC.

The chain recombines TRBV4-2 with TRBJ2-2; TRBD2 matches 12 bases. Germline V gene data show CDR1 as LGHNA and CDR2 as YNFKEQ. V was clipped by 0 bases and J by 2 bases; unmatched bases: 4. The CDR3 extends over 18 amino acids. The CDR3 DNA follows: TGTGCCAGCAGCCAAGACCGGACTAGCGGGACTAACACCGGGGAGCTGTTTTTT. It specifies CASSQDRTSGTNTGELFF.

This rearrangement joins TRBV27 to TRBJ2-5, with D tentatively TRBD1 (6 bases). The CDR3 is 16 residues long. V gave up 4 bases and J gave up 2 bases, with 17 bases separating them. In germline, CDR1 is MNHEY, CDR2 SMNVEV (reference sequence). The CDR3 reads CASSYGAGTIQETQYF. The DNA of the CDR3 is TGTGCCAGCAGTTATGGGGCCGGGACAATTCAAGAGACCCAGTACTTC.

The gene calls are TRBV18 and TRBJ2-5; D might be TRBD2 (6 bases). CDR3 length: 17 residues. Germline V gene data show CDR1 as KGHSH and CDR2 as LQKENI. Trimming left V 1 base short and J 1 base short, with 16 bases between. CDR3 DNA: TGTGCCAGCTCACCACTGTCGGGGAATAGCGGCCAAGAGACCCAGTACTTC. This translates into CASSPLSGNSGQETQYF.

CDR3: CASSPGQIYGYTF. The CDR3 DNA reads as TGTGCCAGCAGCCCGGGACAGATCTATGGCTACACCTTC. The chain carries TRBV7-9 and TRBJ1-2; 7 positions agree with TRBD1. The germline V gene has CDR1 SEHNR and CDR2 FQNEAQ (reference sequence). V shed 5 bases and J 4 bases; nucleotides not matched to a gene: 4. The CDR3 has 13 amino acids.

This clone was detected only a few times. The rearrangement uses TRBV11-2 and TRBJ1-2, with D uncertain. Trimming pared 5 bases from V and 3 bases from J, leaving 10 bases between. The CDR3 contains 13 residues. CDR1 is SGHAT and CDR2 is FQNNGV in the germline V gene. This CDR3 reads CASSPLLDYGYTF. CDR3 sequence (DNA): TGTGCCAGCAGCCCGCTTTTAGACTATGGCTACACCTTC.

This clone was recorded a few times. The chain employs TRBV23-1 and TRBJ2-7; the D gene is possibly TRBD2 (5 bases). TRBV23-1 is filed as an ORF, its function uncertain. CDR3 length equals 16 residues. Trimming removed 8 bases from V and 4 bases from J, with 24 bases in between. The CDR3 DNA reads TGCGCCAGCTTTTCTCTCCCCCCGGGGAACCATTACGAGCAGTACTTC. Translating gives CASFSLPPGNHYEQYF.

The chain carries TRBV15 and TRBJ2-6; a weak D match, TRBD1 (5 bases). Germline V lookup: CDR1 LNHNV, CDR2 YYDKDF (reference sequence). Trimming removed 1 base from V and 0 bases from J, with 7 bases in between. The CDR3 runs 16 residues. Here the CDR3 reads CATSRVRVSGANVLTF. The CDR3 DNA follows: TGTGCCACCAGCAGAGTCAGGGTCTCTGGGGCCAACGTCCTGACTTTC.

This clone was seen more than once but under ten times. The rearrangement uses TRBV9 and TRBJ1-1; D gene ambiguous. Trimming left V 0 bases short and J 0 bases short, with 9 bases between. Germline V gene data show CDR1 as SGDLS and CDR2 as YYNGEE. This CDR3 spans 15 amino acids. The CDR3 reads CASSVDNSMNTEAFF. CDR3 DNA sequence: TGTGCCAGCAGCGTAGATAACAGCATGAACACTGAAGCTTTCTTT.

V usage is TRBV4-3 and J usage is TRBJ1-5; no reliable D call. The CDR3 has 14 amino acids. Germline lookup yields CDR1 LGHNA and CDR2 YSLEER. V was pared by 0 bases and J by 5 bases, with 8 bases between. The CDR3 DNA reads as TGCGCCAGCAGCCAAGAATCTCGGGATCAGCCCCAGCATTTT. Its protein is CASSQESRDQPQHF.